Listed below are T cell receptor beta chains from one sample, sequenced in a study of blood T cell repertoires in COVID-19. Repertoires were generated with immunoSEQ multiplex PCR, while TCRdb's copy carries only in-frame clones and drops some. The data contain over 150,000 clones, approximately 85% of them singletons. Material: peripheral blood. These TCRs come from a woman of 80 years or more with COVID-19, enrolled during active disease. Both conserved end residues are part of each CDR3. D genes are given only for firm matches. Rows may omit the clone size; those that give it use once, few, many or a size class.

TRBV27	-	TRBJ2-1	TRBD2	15	TGTGCCAGCAGTGGACTAGCGGGAGAAATGAATGAGCAGTTCTTC	CASSGLAGEMNEQFF
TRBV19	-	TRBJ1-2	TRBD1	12	TGTGCCAGTAGTATGGGACAGGGGGGCTACACCTTC	CASSMGQGGYTF
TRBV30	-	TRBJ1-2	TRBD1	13	TGTGCCTGGAGTGTACAGGGGGTCTATGGCTACACCTTC	CAWSVQGVYGYTF
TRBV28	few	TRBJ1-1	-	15	TGTGCCAGCAGTACCCACAGGGTCCTTGACACTGAAGCTTTCTTT	CASSTHRVLDTEAFF
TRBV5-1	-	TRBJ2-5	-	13	TGCGCCAGCACCAACAGGGAACAAGAGACCCAGTACTTC	CASTNREQETQYF
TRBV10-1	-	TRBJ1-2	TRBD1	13	TGCGCCAGCAGTGGGGGGACAGGGTATGGCTACACCTTC	CASSGGTGYGYTF
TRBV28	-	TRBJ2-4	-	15	TGTGCCAGCAGCATTGGGGGGGGCTGGGAAAACATTCAGTACTTC	CASSIGGGWENIQYF
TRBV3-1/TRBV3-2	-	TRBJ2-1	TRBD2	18	TGTGCCAGCAGCCAAGACGTCGCCTTAGCGGGAGTCGGCAATGAGCAGTTCTTC	CASSQDVALAGVGNEQFF
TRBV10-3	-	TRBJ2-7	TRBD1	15	TGTGCCATCAAGGGGGACGGGACAGGAGGAGAATCCCAGTACTTC	CAIKGDGTGGESQYF
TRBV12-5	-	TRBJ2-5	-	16	TGTGCTAGTGGTCACCCCGGAGTTAGATACCAAGAGACCCAGTACTTC	CASGHPGVRYQETQYF
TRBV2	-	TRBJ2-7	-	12	TGTGCCAGCAGGGGCAGGGGCGACGAGCAGTACTTC	CASRGRGDEQYF
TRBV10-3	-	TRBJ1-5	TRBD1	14	TGTGCCATCAGTGGGGACAGGGGGAATCAGCCCCAGCATTTT	CAISGDRGNQPQHF
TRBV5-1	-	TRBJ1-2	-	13	TGCGCCAGCAGCTTGGACCAGGGGCCAAGCTACACCTTC	CASSLDQGPSYTF
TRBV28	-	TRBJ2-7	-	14	TGTGCCAGCAGCCGAACAGGGACCGTCTACGAGCAGTACTTC	CASSRTGTVYEQYF
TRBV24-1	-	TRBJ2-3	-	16	TGTGCCACCAGTGATTTGCAGGGCGATAGGCGGGATACGCAGTATTTT	CATSDLQGDRRDTQYF
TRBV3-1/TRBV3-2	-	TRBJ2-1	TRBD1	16	TGTGCCAGCAGCCACCCGGGACAGAGCTCCTACAATGAGCAGTTCTTC	CASSHPGQSSYNEQFF
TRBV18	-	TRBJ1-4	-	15	TGTGCCAGCTCACCGTACAGGGATTTTAATGAAAAACTGTTTTTT	CASSPYRDFNEKLFF
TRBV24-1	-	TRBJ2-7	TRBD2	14	TGTGCCACCAAAGGCGGGACTAGAGGTTTCGAGCAGTACTTC	CATKGGTRGFEQYF
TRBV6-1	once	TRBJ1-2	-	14	TGTGCCAGCAGTGATACCGGGACATTCTATGGCTACACCTTC	CASSDTGTFYGYTF
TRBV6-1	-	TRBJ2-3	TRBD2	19	TGTGCCAGCAGTGCCATCCGGGGTGGGACTAGCCCCCGCACAGATACGCAGTATTTT	CASSAIRGGTSPRTDTQYF
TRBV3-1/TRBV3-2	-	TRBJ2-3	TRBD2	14	TGTGCCAGCAGCCAACGTCCGGCGGGACTAGAAAACCATTTT	CASSQRPAGLENHF
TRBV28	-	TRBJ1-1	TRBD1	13	TGTGCCAGCGGCGACAGGGGGCAGACTGAAGCTTTCTTT	CASGDRGQTEAFF
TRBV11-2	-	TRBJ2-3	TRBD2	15	TGTGCCAGCAGCCAGCGACTAGCGGGGTCAGATACGCAGTATTTT	CASSQRLAGSDTQYF
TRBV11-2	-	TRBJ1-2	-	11	TGTGCCAGCAGCTTAGGAGGCAGGGGCACCTTC	CASSLGGRGTF
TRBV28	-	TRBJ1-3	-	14	TGTGCCAGCAGTTTGAGGGGGTGGGGAAACACCATATATTTT	CASSLRGWGNTIYF
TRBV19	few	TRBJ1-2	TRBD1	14	TGTGCCAGTAGTATTGACCAGGGGGCGAGTGGCTACACCTTC	CASSIDQGASGYTF
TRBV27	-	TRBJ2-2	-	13	TGTGCCAGCGGTCAATACAGGGCCGGGGAGCTGTTTTTT	CASGQYRAGELFF
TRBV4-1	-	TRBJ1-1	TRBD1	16	TGCGCCAGCAGCCGAGGGACAGGGCCTCTGAACACTGAAGCTTTCTTT	CASSRGTGPLNTEAFF
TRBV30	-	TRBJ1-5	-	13	TGTGCCTGGAGTCCAGGGGAAAATCAGCCCCAGCATTTT	CAWSPGENQPQHF
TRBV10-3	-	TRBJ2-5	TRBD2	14	TGTGCCATCAGTCTAGCGGGAGCCGCTGAGACCCAGTACTTC	CAISLAGAAETQYF
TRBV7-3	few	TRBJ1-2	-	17	TGTGCCAGCAGCCCCAGCGGGGCGGGGGGGCTCCTCTATGGCTACACCTTC	CASSPSGAGGLLYGYTF
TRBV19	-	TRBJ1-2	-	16	TGTGCCAGTAGTACAAACGGAGGGTTTGGGGGTAAGGGCTACACCTTC	CASSTNGGFGGKGYTF
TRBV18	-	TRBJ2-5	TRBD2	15	TGTGCCAGCTCACCGATACTAGCGGATCAAGAGACCCAGTACTTC	CASSPILADQETQYF
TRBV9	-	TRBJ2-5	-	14	TGTGCCAGCAGCGTAACAGGGTCGAGAGAGACCCAGTACTTC	CASSVTGSRETQYF
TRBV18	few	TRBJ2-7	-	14	TGTGCCAGCTCACCCGGTCGAGAACCCTACGAGCAGTACTTC	CASSPGREPYEQYF
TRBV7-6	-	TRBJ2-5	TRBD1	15	TGTGCCAGCAGCCCCATTCGACAGGGTTCGTGGACCCAGTACTTC	CASSPIRQGSWTQYF
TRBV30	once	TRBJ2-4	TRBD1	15	TGTGCCTGGGGGGGACAGGGAGTAGCCAAAAACATTCAGTACTTC	CAWGGQGVAKNIQYF
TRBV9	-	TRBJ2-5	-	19	TGTGCCAGCAGCCCCGGTTTTCTGGACTCACTTTCGGGGCAAGAGACCCAGTACTTC	CASSPGFLDSLSGQETQYF
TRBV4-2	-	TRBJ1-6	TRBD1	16	TGTGCCAGCAGCCGAAGTCAGGGGGCCTATAATTCACCCCTCCACTTT	CASSRSQGAYNSPLHF